This TCR beta chain was observed in a study of blood T cells in healthy people across ages. This clonotype was found once. Its antigen is as yet unknown. Through a sample-barcoded 5' primer and a J-beta primer mix, a second PCR was run for 7 to 11 cycles. No fewer than 2.5 million CDR3-containing paired-end reads came from each sample. TCRdb reprocessed the 5' RACE reads with MiXCR, giving one entry per CDR3 protein. The data hold 600,000 to 650,000 distinct CDR3 sequences, with 58% observed a single time. Broader study findings: While age rose, TCR beta diversity per million T cells dropped in a roughly linear way. Relative to aged donors, long-lived donors carried more naive CD4+ cells and displayed higher diversity.

The people who gave samples were healthy Caucasians from Russia, aged roughly 6 to 100. Germline loops: CDR1 SNHLY, CDR2 FYNNEI. V lost 0 bases, J lost 2 bases, and 2 bases stayed unmatched. CDR3 length: 16 residues. The sequence derives from a man between 60 and 75 years old in good health. Sequenced material: blood. The chain has TRBV2 and TRBJ1-2; 11 positions match TRBD1. The CDR3, as DNA: TGTGCCAGCAGTGAAGCATGGACAGGGGGCAACTATGGCTACACCTTC. It encodes CASSEAWTGGNYGYTF.